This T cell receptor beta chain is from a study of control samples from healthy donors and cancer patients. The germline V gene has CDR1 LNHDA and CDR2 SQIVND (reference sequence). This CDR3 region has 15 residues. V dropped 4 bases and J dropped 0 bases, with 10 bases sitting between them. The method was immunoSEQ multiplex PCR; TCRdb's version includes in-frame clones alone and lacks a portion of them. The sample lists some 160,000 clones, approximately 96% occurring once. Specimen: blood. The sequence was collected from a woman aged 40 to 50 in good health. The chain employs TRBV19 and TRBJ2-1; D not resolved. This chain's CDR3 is CASSTRSFSYNEQFF. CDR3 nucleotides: TGTGCCAGTAGTACCAGAAGTTTCTCCTACAATGAGCAGTTCTTC.